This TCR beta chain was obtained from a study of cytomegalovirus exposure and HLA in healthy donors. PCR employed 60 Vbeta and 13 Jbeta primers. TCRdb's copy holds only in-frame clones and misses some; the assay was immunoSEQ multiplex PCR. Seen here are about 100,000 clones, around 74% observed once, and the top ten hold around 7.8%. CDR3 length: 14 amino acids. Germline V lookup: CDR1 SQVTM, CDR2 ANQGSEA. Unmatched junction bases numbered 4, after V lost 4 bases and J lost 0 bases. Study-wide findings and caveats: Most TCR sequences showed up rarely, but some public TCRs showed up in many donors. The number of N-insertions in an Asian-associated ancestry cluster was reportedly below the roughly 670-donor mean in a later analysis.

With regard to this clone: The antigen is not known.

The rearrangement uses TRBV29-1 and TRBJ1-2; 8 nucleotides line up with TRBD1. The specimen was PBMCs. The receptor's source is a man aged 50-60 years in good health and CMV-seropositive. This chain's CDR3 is CSVAQGATNYGYTF. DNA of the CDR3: TGCAGCGTTGCCCAGGGGGCCACTAACTATGGCTACACCTTC.